A selection of T cell receptor beta chains follows, all from one sample in a study of cytomegalovirus exposure and HLA in healthy donors. Here immunoSEQ multiplex PCR was the method, and the copy in TCRdb shows in-frame clones only, minus some. This repertoire shows some 270,000 clones, roughly 80% found once; its top ten account for 0.3% to 0.35%. Sequencing used PBMCs. These receptors were obtained from a girl aged 2 to 9 in good health and CMV-seronegative. Both conserved end residues are part of each CDR3. A D gene is named only where the DNA matches it firmly.

d_call j_call v_call cdr3_aa cdr3_nt
. TRBJ1-4 TRBV5-1 CASRQTGATNEKLFF TGCGCCAGCAGGCAAACAGGTGCGACTAATGAAAAACTGTTTTTT
. TRBJ1-5 TRBV7-9 CASSLAVGNQPQHF TGTGCCAGCAGTCTGGCGGTAGGCAATCAGCCCCAGCATTTT
TRBD1 TRBJ2-5 TRBV19 CASSETGGEETQYF TGTGCCAGTAGCGAGACAGGGGGAGAAGAGACCCAGTACTTC
TRBD2 TRBJ2-7 TRBV6-5 CASSYSTSGGPYEQYF TGTGCCAGCAGTTACTCGACTAGCGGCGGGCCCTACGAGCAGTACTTC
. TRBJ2-3 TRBV7-9 CASSLTATSTDTQYF TGTGCCAGCAGCTTAACTGCCACTAGCACAGATACGCAGTATTTT
. TRBJ2-1 TRBV2 CASSEQGNSYNEQFF TGTGCCAGCAGTGAACAGGGAAATTCCTACAATGAGCAGTTCTTC
TRBD1 TRBJ2-7 TRBV29-1 CSVRTGATYEQYF TGCAGCGTTCGGACAGGGGCTACCTACGAGCAGTACTTC
. TRBJ1-1 TRBV2 CASSKDHPEVGEAFF TGTGCCAGCAGCAAAGACCATCCGGAGGTAGGTGAAGCTTTCTTT
TRBD2 TRBJ2-2 TRBV4-2 CASSQDGSGGAPGELFF TGTGCCAGCAGCCAAGATGGAAGCGGGGGGGCCCCCGGGGAGCTGTTTTTT
TRBD1 TRBJ1-3 TRBV6-5 CASSRTGADTIYF TGTGCCAGCAGTCGGACAGGGGCGGACACCATATATTTT